Reported below is one TCR beta chain. Its antigen remains unidentified. The data were taken from a study of post-analysis software for immune sequencing data. Study-level points and caveats: Clustering by F measure revealed strong co-clustering among samples prepared together in one batch.

The authors incorporated unique molecular identifiers into the TCR beta cDNA libraries. TCRdb ran MiXCR on the PCR reads and lists one entry per CDR3 protein. Among around 710,000 distinct CDR3 sequences, just over 45% were seen once, and the ten largest hold over 4.5%. The clonotype originates from a girl between 10 and 17 years old with multiple sclerosis. Input material: blood.

CDR3 sequence reads: CASTQLRTEQFF. CDR3 bases: TGTGCCAGCACCCAGCTTCGGACAGAGCAGTTCTTC. The chain has TRBV16 and TRBJ2-1; D possibly corresponds to TRBD1 (5 bases). V dropped 7 bases and J dropped 10 bases, with 14 bases sitting between them. There are 12 residues in the CDR3. Per the germline V gene, CDR1 is KGHSY and CDR2 is FQNENV.